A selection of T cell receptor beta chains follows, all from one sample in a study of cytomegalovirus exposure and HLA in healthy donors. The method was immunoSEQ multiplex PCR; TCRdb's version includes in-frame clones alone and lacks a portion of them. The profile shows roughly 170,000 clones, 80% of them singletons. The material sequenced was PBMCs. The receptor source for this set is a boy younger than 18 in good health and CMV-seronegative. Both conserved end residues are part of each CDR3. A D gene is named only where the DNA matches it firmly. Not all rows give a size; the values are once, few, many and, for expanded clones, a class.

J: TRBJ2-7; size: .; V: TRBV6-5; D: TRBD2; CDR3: CASSWGLAGAYEQYF; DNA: TGTGCCAGCAGTTGGGGACTAGCGGGGGCCTACGAGCAGTACTTC
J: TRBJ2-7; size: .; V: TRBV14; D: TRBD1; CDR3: CASSPPGTGLYYEQYF; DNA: TGTGCCAGCAGCCCTCCCGGGACAGGGCTCTACTACGAGCAGTACTTC
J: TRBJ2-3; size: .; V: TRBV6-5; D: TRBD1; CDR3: CASSYSGQGSTDTQYF; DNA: TGTGCCAGCAGTTACTCGGGACAGGGGAGCACAGATACGCAGTATTTT
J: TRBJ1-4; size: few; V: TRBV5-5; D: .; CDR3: CASSSGQTTTNEKLFF; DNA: TGTGCCAGCAGCAGCGGACAGACAACAACTAATGAAAAACTGTTTTTT
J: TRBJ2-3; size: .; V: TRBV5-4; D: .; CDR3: CASRAGQGAADTQYF; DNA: TGTGCCAGCAGAGCGGGGCAGGGGGCTGCAGATACGCAGTATTTT
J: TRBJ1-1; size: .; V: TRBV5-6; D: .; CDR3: CASSQSTGKKGNTEAFF; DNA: TGTGCCAGCAGCCAAAGCACAGGGAAAAAGGGGAACACTGAAGCTTTCTTT
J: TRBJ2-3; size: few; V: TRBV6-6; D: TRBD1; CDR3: CASSYPGQLRGDTQYF; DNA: TGTGCCAGCAGTTACCCGGGACAGCTCAGAGGAGATACGCAGTATTTT
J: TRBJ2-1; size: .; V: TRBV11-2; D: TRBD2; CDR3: CASSLDRGGYNEQFF; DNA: TGTGCCAGCAGCTTAGACCGGGGGGGCTACAATGAGCAGTTCTTC
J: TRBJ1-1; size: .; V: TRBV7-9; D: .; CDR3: CSSSRQLNTEAFF; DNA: TGTTCCAGCAGCCGACAGCTAAACACTGAAGCTTTCTTT
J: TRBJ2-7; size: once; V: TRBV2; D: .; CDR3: CASSRDLAYEQYF; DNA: TGTGCCAGCAGCAGAGACCTAGCCTACGAGCAGTACTTC